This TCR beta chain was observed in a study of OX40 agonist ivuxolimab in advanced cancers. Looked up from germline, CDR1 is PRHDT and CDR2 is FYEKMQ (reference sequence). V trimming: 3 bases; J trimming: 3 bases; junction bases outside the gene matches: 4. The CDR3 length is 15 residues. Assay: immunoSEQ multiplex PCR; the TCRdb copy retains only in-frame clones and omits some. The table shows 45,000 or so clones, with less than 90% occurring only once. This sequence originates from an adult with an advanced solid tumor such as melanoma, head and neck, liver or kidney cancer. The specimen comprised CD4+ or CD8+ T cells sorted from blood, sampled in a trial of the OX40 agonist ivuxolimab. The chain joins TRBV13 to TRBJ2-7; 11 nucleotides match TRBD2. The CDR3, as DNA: TGTGCCAGCAGCTTTCTAGCGGGAGGACACTACGAGCAGTACTTC. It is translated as CASSFLAGGHYEQYF.